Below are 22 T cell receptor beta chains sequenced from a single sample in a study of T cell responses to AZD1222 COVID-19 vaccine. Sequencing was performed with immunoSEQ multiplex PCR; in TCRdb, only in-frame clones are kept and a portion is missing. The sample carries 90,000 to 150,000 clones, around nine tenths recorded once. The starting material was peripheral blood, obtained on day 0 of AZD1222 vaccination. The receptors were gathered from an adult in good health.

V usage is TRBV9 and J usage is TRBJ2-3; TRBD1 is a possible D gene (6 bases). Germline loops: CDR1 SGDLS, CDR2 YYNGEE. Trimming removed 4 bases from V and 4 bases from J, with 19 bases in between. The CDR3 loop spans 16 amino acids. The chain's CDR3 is CASSPAGLGGADTQYF. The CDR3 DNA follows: TGTGCCAGCAGCCCCGCCGGGCTTGGGGGCGCAGATACGCAGTATTTT.

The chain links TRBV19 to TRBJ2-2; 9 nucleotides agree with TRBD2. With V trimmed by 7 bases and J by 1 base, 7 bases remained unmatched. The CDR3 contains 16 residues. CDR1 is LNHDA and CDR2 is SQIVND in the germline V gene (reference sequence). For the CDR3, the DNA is TGTGCCAGTAAGAGAGAAGCGGGAGGGAACACCGGGGAGCTGTTTTTT. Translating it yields CASKREAGGNTGELFF.

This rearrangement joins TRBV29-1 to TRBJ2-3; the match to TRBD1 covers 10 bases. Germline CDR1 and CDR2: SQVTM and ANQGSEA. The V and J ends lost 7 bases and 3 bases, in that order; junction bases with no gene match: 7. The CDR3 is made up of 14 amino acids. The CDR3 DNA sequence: TGCAGCGGGACCGGACAGGGGGTAACAGATACGCAGTATTTT. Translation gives CSGTGQGVTDTQYF.

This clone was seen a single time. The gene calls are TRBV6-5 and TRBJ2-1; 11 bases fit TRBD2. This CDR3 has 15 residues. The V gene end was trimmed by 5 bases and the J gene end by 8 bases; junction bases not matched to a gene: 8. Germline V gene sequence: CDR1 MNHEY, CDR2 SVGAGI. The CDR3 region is CASSPVAGGLHEQFF. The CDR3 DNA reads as TGTGCCAGCAGTCCTGTAGCGGGAGGGTTACATGAGCAGTTCTTC.

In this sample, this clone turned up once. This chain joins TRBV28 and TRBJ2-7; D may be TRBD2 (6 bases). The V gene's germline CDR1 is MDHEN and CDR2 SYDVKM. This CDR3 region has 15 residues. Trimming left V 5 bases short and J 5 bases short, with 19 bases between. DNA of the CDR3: TGTGCCAGCAGTCACTTTGGGGCGGGGCTGAACGAGCAGTACTTC. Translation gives CASSHFGAGLNEQYF. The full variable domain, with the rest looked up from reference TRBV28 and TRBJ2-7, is DVKVTQSSRYLVKRTGEKVFLECVQDMDHENMFWYRQDPGLGLRLIYFSYDVKMKEKGDIPEGYSVSREKKERFSLILESASTNQTSMYLCASSHFGAGLNEQYFGPGTRLTVT.

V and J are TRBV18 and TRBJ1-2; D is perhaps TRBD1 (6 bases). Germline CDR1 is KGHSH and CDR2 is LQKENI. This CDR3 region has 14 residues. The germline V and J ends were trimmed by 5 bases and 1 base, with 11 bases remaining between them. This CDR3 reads CASSSGDVNYGYTF. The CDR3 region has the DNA TGTGCCAGCTCATCAGGGGACGTTAACTATGGCTACACCTTC.

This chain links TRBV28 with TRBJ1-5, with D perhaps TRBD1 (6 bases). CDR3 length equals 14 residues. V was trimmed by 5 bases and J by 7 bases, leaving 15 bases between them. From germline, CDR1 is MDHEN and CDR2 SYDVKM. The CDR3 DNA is TGTGCCAGCAGTATCCTCGGGGGCGGGCAGCCCCAGCATTTT. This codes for CASSILGGGQPQHF.

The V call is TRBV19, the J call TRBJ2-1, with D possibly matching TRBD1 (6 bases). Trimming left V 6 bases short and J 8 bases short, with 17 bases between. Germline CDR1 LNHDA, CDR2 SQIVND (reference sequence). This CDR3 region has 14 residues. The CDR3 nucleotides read TGTGCCAGTAGCAGGGGTCCTTACACGGATGAGCAGTTCTTC. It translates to CASSRGPYTDEQFF. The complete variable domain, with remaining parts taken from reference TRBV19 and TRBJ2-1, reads DGGITQSPKYLFRKEGQNVTLSCEQNLNHDAMYWYRQDPGQGLRLIYYSQIVNDFQKGDIAEGYSVSREKKESFPLTVTSAQKNPTAFYLCASSRGPYTDEQFFGPGTRLTVL.

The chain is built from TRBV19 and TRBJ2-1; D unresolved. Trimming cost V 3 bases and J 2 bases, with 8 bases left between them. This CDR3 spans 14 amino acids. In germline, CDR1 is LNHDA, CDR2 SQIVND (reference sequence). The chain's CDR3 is CASSMDRPYNEQFF. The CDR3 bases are TGTGCCAGTAGTATGGACCGACCCTACAATGAGCAGTTCTTC.

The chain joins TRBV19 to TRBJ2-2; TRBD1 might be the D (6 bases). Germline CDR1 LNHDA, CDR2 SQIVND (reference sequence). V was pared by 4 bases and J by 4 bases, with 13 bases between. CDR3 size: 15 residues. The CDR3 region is CASSTTGPGTGELFF. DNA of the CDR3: TGTGCCAGTAGTACGACAGGACCGGGCACCGGGGAGCTGTTTTTT.

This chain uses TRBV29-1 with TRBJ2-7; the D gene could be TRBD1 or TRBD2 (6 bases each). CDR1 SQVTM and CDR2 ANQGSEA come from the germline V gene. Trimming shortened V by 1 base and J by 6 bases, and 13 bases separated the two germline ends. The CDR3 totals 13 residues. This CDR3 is CSVEGAGGPEQYF. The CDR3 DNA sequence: TGCAGCGTTGAAGGGGCTGGGGGGCCCGAGCAGTACTTC.

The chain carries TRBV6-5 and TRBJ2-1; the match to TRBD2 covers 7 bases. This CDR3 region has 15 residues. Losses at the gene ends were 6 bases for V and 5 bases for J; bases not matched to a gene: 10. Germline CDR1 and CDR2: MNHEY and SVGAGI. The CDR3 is CASRGGGSDNNEQFF. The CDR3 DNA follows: TGTGCCAGCAGGGGCGGCGGGAGCGATAACAATGAGCAGTTCTTC.

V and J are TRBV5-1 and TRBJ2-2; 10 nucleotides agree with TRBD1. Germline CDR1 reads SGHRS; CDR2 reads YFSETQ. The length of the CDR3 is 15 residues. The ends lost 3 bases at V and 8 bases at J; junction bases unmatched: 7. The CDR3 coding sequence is TGCGCCAGCAGCTCGACAGGGGGCGATTTAGGGGAGCTGTTTTTT. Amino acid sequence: CASSSTGGDLGELFF.

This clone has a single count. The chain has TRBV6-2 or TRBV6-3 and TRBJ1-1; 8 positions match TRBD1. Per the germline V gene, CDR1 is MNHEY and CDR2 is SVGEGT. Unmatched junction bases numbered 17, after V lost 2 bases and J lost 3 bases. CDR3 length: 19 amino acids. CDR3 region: CASSYEDQDRGSEDTEAFF. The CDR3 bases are TGTGCCAGCAGTTACGAGGATCAAGACAGGGGCAGTGAGGACACTGAAGCTTTCTTT.

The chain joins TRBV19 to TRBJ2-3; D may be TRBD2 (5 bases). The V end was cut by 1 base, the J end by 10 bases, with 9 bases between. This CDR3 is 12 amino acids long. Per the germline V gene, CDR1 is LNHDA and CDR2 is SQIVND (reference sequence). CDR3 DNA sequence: TGTGCCAGTAGTATAGTGAGCGGAGCGCAGTATTTT. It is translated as CASSIVSGAQYF.

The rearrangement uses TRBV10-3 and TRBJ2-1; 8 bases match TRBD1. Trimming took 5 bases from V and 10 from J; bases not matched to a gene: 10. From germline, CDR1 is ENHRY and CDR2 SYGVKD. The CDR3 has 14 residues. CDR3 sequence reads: CAISSGQGNDEQFF. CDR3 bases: TGTGCCATCAGTTCCGGACAGGGAAATGACGAGCAGTTCTTC.

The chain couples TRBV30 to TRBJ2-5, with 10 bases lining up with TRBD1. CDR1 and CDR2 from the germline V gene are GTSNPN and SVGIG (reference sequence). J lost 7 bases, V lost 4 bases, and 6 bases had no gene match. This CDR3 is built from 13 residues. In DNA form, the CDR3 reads TGTGCCTGGACGACAGGGGGCGCGGTGACCCAGTACTTC. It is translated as CAWTTGGAVTQYF.

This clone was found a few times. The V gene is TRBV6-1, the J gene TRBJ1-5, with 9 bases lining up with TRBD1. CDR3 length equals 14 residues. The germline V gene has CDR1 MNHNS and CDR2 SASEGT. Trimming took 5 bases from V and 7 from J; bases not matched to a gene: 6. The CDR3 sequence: CASSLQGAQQPQHF. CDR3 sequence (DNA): TGTGCCAGCAGTCTACAGGGGGCACAGCAGCCCCAGCATTTT.

CDR3 sequence (DNA): TGTGCCAGCAGTTGGGGCGGGACAGGTTACGAGCAGTACTTC. Translating it yields CASSWGGTGYEQYF. The chain employs TRBV28 and TRBJ2-7; 8 bases fit TRBD1. The CDR3 is 14 amino acids. From germline, CDR1 is MDHEN and CDR2 SYDVKM. Trimming removed 4 bases from V and 4 bases from J; junction bases left unmatched: 6. The variable domain in full, with the rest retrieved from reference TRBV28 and TRBJ2-7, is DVKVTQSSRYLVKRTGEKVFLECVQDMDHENMFWYRQDPGLGLRLIYFSYDVKMKEKGDIPEGYSVSREKKERFSLILESASTNQTSMYLCASSWGGTGYEQYFGPGTRLTVT.

The CDR3 sequence is CASRNQRVEGNQPQHF. CDR3 sequence (DNA): TGTGCCAGCAGAAACCAGAGGGTTGAAGGCAATCAGCCCCAGCATTTT. The chain carries TRBV28 and TRBJ1-5; D ambiguous. The CDR3 consists of 16 residues. In germline, CDR1 is MDHEN, CDR2 SYDVKM. Trimming left V 6 bases short and J 2 bases short, with 17 bases between.

CDR3 nucleotides: TGTGCCTGGAGTGTACTGCCTGGACAGGGCCCGCAGTACTTC. It translates to CAWSVLPGQGPQYF. This rearrangement joins TRBV30 to TRBJ2-7; TRBD1 aligns across 8 bases. The CDR3 contains 14 residues. The trim removed 0 bases at V and 9 bases at J, leaving 10 bases unmatched. The germline V gene has CDR1 GTSNPN and CDR2 SVGIG (reference sequence).

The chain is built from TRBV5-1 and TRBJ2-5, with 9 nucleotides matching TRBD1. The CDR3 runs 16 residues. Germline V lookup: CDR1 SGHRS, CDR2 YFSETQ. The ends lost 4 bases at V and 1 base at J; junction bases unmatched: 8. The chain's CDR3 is CASSPEGQGPQETQYF. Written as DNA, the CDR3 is TGCGCCAGCAGCCCTGAGGGACAGGGCCCCCAAGAGACCCAGTACTTC.